This is a list of T cell receptor beta chains from one sample in a study of blood T cell repertoires in COVID-19. Profiled with immunoSEQ multiplex PCR; TCRdb holds only in-frame clones, not every one. This table has some 150,000 clones, 82% appearing once. Sequenced sample: peripheral blood. The origin of the receptors is an elderly woman with acute or convalescent COVID-19. The CDR3 runs from the conserved cysteine through the conserved F or W. Fields, in order: D gene, clone size, J gene, V gene, CDR3 protein, CDR3 DNA. The D gene is left open where the match is weak. Only some rows state a clone size, as once, few, many or a class for expanded clones.

>TRBD1|.|TRBJ2-1|TRBV9
CASSVVGTGGRYNEQFF
TGTGCCAGCAGCGTAGTGGGGACAGGGGGTCGGTACAATGAGCAGTTCTTC
>TRBD1|.|TRBJ1-2|TRBV12-3/TRBV12-4
CASAGQGAVGYTF
TGTGCCAGTGCGGGGCAGGGGGCAGTTGGCTACACCTTC
>TRBD1|.|TRBJ2-5|TRBV5-4
CASSRARGGQGRETQYF
TGTGCCAGCAGCCGAGCCCGAGGGGGACAGGGTAGGGAGACCCAGTACTTC
>.|few|TRBJ1-3|TRBV4-1
CASSQGPQAGIGNTIYF
TGCGCCAGCAGCCAAGGACCCCAGGCAGGGATAGGAAACACCATATATTTT
>TRBD1|.|TRBJ1-4|TRBV7-8
CASSPRQGKLFF
TGTGCCAGCAGCCCTCGACAGGGAAAACTGTTTTTT
>.|.|TRBJ1-4|TRBV28
CASSLDSNEKLFF
TGTGCCAGCAGTTTAGACAGTAATGAAAAACTGTTTTTT
>TRBD2|.|TRBJ2-5|TRBV25-1
CASNIAGQETQYF
TGTGCCAGTAATATAGCGGGGCAAGAGACCCAGTACTTC
>.|.|TRBJ1-1|TRBV18
CASSPGQAEAFF
TGTGCCAGCTCACCCGGCCAGGCTGAAGCTTTCTTT
>.|.|TRBJ2-2|TRBV19
CASSTGLSTGELFF
TGTGCCAGTAGTACGGGACTTTCCACCGGGGAGCTGTTTTTT
>.|.|TRBJ2-7|TRBV10-3
CAIMRSEGEFPEYEQYF
TGTGCCATCATGAGGTCGGAGGGTGAGTTCCCCGAATACGAGCAGTACTTC
>TRBD1|.|TRBJ1-4|TRBV28
CASSSFQSGTDEKLFF
TGTGCCAGCAGTTCGTTCCAATCCGGGACAGATGAAAAACTGTTTTTT
>TRBD2|.|TRBJ2-7|TRBV5-1
CASRLAGDYEQYF
TGCGCCAGCAGATTGGCGGGGGATTACGAGCAGTACTTC
>TRBD2|few|TRBJ2-7|TRBV5-1
CASSSTRAAGEQYF
TGCGCCAGCAGCTCGACGAGGGCAGCGGGGGAGCAGTACTTC
>.|.|TRBJ2-1|TRBV29-1
CSAQGSWISGPYNEQFF
TGCAGCGCGCAGGGTTCCTGGATCAGCGGGCCCTACAATGAGCAGTTCTTC
>TRBD2|.|TRBJ2-1|TRBV28
CASSLFRGGALDEQFF
TGTGCCAGCAGTTTATTCCGCGGGGGGGCCCTCGATGAGCAGTTCTTC
>.|.|TRBJ2-3|TRBV12-3/TRBV12-4
CASSFYRGTQYF
TGTGCCAGCAGTTTCTATAGGGGTACGCAGTATTTT
>.|.|TRBJ2-7|TRBV7-9
CASSFSRRSETSPYEQYF
TGTGCCAGCAGCTTTAGTCGGCGGAGCGAGACCTCTCCCTACGAGCAGTACTTC
>.|.|TRBJ2-1|TRBV10-1
CASSDHRGGGLHGEQFF
TGCGCCAGCAGTGACCACAGGGGAGGTGGACTACATGGTGAGCAGTTCTTC
>.|.|TRBJ1-5|TRBV18
CASSQGRGFNQPQHF
TGTGCCAGCTCGCAGGGACGGGGGTTCAATCAGCCCCAGCATTTT